The sequence of this T cell receptor beta chain was determined in a study of regulatory T cells in long-lasting Graves disease. This clonotype came up many times. Its antigen remains unidentified. Time point of the sample: persistent/refractory GD, antithyroid drugs over 5 years with positive TRAb. Construction of the TCR library relied on RNA isolated from PBMCs. In this cohort, patients came from an endocrinology department located in Xi'an, China. This CDR3 region has 16 residues. Germline V CDR1 and CDR2: MDHEN, SYDVKM. V gave up 4 bases and J gave up 0 bases, with 13 bases separating them. CDR3 regions were amplified by Arm-PCR using iRepertoire HTBI primers to build TCR beta libraries. TCRdb recomputed calls from the multiplex PCR reads with MiXCR, one row per CDR3 protein. The sample yields a few hundred thousand distinct CDR3 sequences, 23% seen once. Findings and limits, study-wide: Analysis covered peripheral blood alone, not thyroid tissue. Segments TRBV28, TRBJ1-2 and TRBJ2-5 showed preferential usage in persistent disease.

This specimen consisted of peripheral blood mononuclear cells (PBMCs), obtained when the disease was refractory, from a patient treated with antithyroid drugs. The TCR was taken from a female donor with Graves disease. The rearrangement links TRBV28 to TRBJ1-5; no reliable D call. This chain's CDR3 is CASSSPRRSSNQPQHF. The CDR3 nucleotides are TGTGCCAGCAGTTCGCCCCGCAGGAGTAGCAATCAGCCCCAGCATTTT.